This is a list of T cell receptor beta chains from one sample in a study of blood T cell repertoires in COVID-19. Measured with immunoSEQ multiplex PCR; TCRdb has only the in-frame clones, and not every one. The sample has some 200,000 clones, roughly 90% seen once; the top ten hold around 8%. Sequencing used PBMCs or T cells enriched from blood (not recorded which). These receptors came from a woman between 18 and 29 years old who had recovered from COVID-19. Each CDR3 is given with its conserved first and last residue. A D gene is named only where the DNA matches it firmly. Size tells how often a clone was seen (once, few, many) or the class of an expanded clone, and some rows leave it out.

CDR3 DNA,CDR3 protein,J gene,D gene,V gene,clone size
TGTGCCAGCAGCTCCGAAACTAGCACAGATACGCAGTATTTT,CASSSETSTDTQYF,TRBJ2-3,NA,TRBV7-8,NA
TGTGCCTGGAGTGTACCCAGGAACACCGGGGAGCTGTTTTTT,CAWSVPRNTGELFF,TRBJ2-2,NA,TRBV30,NA
TGTGCCAGCAGCCAAAACCAGCCGGGGGTCGGAGAAAAACTGTTTTTT,CASSQNQPGVGEKLFF,TRBJ1-4,NA,TRBV3-1/TRBV3-2,NA
TGTGCCAGCAGTTTATTGCGACGGGAACTGTTTTTT,CASSLLRRELFF,TRBJ1-4,NA,TRBV12-3/TRBV12-4,NA
TGTGCCAGCAGTTTTAATTACCGGGGGCAGTACTTC,CASSFNYRGQYF,TRBJ2-7,NA,TRBV12-3/TRBV12-4,few
TGTGCCAGTAGTTCGGTCGGAGTATGGAACACTGAAGCTTTCTTT,CASSSVGVWNTEAFF,TRBJ1-1,NA,TRBV19,NA
TGTGCCAGCTCGGGACTAGCGGTGCGGGAGACCCAGTACTTC,CASSGLAVRETQYF,TRBJ2-5,TRBD2,TRBV25-1,NA
TGTGCCACTCACCCTACAGGGTTTAACTATGGCTACACCTTC,CATHPTGFNYGYTF,TRBJ1-2,NA,TRBV15,NA
TGTGCCAGCAGCTTAGCGACAGGGGCGAACACTGAAGCTTTCTTT,CASSLATGANTEAFF,TRBJ1-1,TRBD1,TRBV7-9,NA
TGTGCCAGCAGCTTAGGCCGGGACACTAGCACAGATACGCAGTATTTT,CASSLGRDTSTDTQYF,TRBJ2-3,NA,TRBV13,NA
TGTGCCAGCAGTTTAGGACAGGGGGCTGGTGCATACGAGCAGTACTTC,CASSLGQGAGAYEQYF,TRBJ2-7,TRBD1,TRBV28,NA
TGTGCCAGCAGTGATGTGGTGCGGGGGGGCACAACCGCCAAAAACATTCAGTACTTC,CASSDVVRGGTTAKNIQYF,TRBJ2-4,TRBD2,TRBV2,NA
TGTGCCAGCAGCTCTTTGTCGGGAGCCCTCTACGAGCAGTACTTC,CASSSLSGALYEQYF,TRBJ2-7,NA,TRBV28,NA
TGTGCCAGCAGTTCGGGACAGGGCTTCAATCAGCCCCAGCATTTT,CASSSGQGFNQPQHF,TRBJ1-5,TRBD1,TRBV28,NA
TGTGCCAGCAGCTGGGGCCACAGTACGAACACCGGGGAGCTGTTTTTT,CASSWGHSTNTGELFF,TRBJ2-2,NA,TRBV5-8,NA
TGTGCCAGCAGCCCCCGGGTCCTCTCTGGGGCCAACGTCCTGACTTTC,CASSPRVLSGANVLTF,TRBJ2-6,NA,TRBV7-7,NA
TGTGCCAGCAGGCCCTACAGGGTGGGCAGCAATCAGCCCCAGCATTTT,CASRPYRVGSNQPQHF,TRBJ1-5,NA,TRBV28,once
TGTGCCAGTAGGGCAGGGGGCGGGTACACTGAAGCTTTCTTT,CASRAGGGYTEAFF,TRBJ1-1,TRBD1,TRBV19,NA
TGTGCCAGCAGCTCGACAGGGGGAAACACCATATATTTT,CASSSTGGNTIYF,TRBJ1-3,TRBD1,TRBV6-5,NA
TGTGCCAGCAGCTTATTTGCCGGGGGAACCACAGATACGCAGTATTTT,CASSLFAGGTTDTQYF,TRBJ2-3,NA,TRBV7-9,NA
TGTGCCGGCCGGGGTGCCGCTGGAAACACCATATATTTT,CAGRGAAGNTIYF,TRBJ1-3,NA,TRBV28,NA
TGTGCCAGCAGCCAAGATACAGGGAACTATGGCTACACCTTC,CASSQDTGNYGYTF,TRBJ1-2,NA,TRBV4-2,NA
TGCGCCAGCAGGGATGGGACAGTAAGGAACACTGAAGCTTTCTTT,CASRDGTVRNTEAFF,TRBJ1-1,TRBD1,TRBV4-1,NA
TGTGCCAGCAGTCACAGGGGGCTTAGCTCCTACGAGCAGTACTTC,CASSHRGLSSYEQYF,TRBJ2-7,TRBD1,TRBV28,NA
TGTGCCAGCAGTGGCAGGGGTGGAAACACCATATATTTT,CASSGRGGNTIYF,TRBJ1-3,NA,TRBV6-6,NA
TGTGCCAGCAATTACCAGGATACCTACGAGCAGTACTTC,CASNYQDTYEQYF,TRBJ2-7,NA,TRBV2,NA
TGTGCCAGCAGTTACAACAGACAGAACACTGAAGCTTTCTTT,CASSYNRQNTEAFF,TRBJ1-1,NA,TRBV6-5,NA
TGCGCCAGCAGCCAATACGCCGGGGGGAGGACTGAAGCTTTCTTT,CASSQYAGGRTEAFF,TRBJ1-1,NA,TRBV4-1,NA
TGTGCCAGCAGCCGAGGACAGGGTGGCAATCAGCCCCAGCATTTT,CASSRGQGGNQPQHF,TRBJ1-5,TRBD1,TRBV3-1/TRBV3-2,NA
TGTGCCAGCAGCCAAGTCAAAACAGATACGCAGTATTTT,CASSQVKTDTQYF,TRBJ2-3,NA,TRBV3-1/TRBV3-2,once
TGTGCCAGCAGCTCCTCGTTTGGGGGCTCCCCCAATCAGCCCCAGCATTTT,CASSSSFGGSPNQPQHF,TRBJ1-5,NA,TRBV7-9,NA
TGTGCCAGCAGCCAATTGGCCGCGGGCACTGAAGCTTTCTTT,CASSQLAAGTEAFF,TRBJ1-1,NA,TRBV7-3,NA
TGTGCCAGCAGCTTGGTAGGACAGAGCTACAATGAGCAGTTCTTC,CASSLVGQSYNEQFF,TRBJ2-1,NA,TRBV5-4,NA
TGTGCCACCAGTGACCAGCAGGGGACAGGGGGCTCCCCATACAATGAGCAGTTCTTC,CATSDQQGTGGSPYNEQFF,TRBJ2-1,TRBD1,TRBV24-1,NA
TGTGCCAGCAGACAACGTGCAGTCACTCAGCCCCAGCATTTT,CASRQRAVTQPQHF,TRBJ1-5,NA,TRBV28,NA
TGCGCCAGCAGCCAATCACAGGAATACACTGAAGCTTTCTTT,CASSQSQEYTEAFF,TRBJ1-1,NA,TRBV4-1,NA
TGTGCCATCACGGACAGGGTTGCTTACGAGCAGTACTTC,CAITDRVAYEQYF,TRBJ2-7,TRBD1,TRBV10-3,few
TGTGCCAGTATCACCCCCGGCACAGATCATGGCTACACCTTC,CASITPGTDHGYTF,TRBJ1-2,NA,TRBV19,NA
TGTGCCAGCAGGGAGGCCTATGGCTACACCTTC,CASREAYGYTF,TRBJ1-2,NA,TRBV27,NA
TGTGCCAGCAGCTTAATAGGGGGAAGCGTGACTGAAGCTTTCTTT,CASSLIGGSVTEAFF,TRBJ1-1,NA,TRBV7-6,NA
TGTGCCTGGAGTGTACAAACTGAAGCTTTCTTT,CAWSVQTEAFF,TRBJ1-1,NA,TRBV30,few
TGTGCCAGCAGACCTAGCGGGGGGGCGAATGAGCAGTTCTTC,CASRPSGGANEQFF,TRBJ2-1,TRBD2,TRBV28,NA
TGTGCCAGCGGAAAGGGGCAGCAGGCCTACAATGAGCAGTTCTTC,CASGKGQQAYNEQFF,TRBJ2-1,NA,TRBV6-5,NA
TGTGCCAGCAGCCAAGATCCAATCGGTTTTAGGGACAGCTCGTCAACTAATGAAAAACTGTTTTTT,CASSQDPIGFRDSSSTNEKLFF,TRBJ1-4,TRBD1,TRBV3-1/TRBV3-2,NA
TGTGCCAGCAGCTTACTAGCGGGGGGGTACAATGAGCAGTTCTTC,CASSLLAGGYNEQFF,TRBJ2-1,TRBD2,TRBV5-4,NA
TGCGCCAGCAGCCAAGCTCTGGAGACCCAGTACTTC,CASSQALETQYF,TRBJ2-5,NA,TRBV4-1,NA
TGTGCCAGCAGCTGGGGAGGGTCCTTTTTTATGAACACTGAAGCTTTCTTT,CASSWGGSFFMNTEAFF,TRBJ1-1,NA,TRBV5-6,NA
TGTGCCAGCAGCGTGACTAGCGGGGAGACCCAGTACTTC,CASSVTSGETQYF,TRBJ2-5,TRBD2,TRBV7-2,NA
TGTGCCAGCAGTGAAGCGGTCAGTACTCGGGGTACGAGCAATCAGCCCCAGCATTTT,CASSEAVSTRGTSNQPQHF,TRBJ1-5,NA,TRBV6-1,NA
TGTGCCAGCAGTCCGCAAAGGGGCTATGGCTACACCTTC,CASSPQRGYGYTF,TRBJ1-2,NA,TRBV27,NA
TGTGCCAGCAGCTTGGGGATAGGGGGCGAGCAGTACTTC,CASSLGIGGEQYF,TRBJ2-7,NA,TRBV7-9,NA
TGTGCCAGCAGCCCGAGGTCTTACACTGAAGCTTTCTTT,CASSPRSYTEAFF,TRBJ1-1,NA,TRBV7-2,NA
TGTGCCAGCAGCCGCGGGGGGGAGTCCTCCAATACGCAGTATTTT,CASSRGGESSNTQYF,TRBJ2-3,TRBD2,TRBV11-2,NA
TGTGCCAGCAGCAAGGGACAGGGGGCACTTGATACGCAGTATTTT,CASSKGQGALDTQYF,TRBJ2-3,TRBD1,TRBV7-9,NA